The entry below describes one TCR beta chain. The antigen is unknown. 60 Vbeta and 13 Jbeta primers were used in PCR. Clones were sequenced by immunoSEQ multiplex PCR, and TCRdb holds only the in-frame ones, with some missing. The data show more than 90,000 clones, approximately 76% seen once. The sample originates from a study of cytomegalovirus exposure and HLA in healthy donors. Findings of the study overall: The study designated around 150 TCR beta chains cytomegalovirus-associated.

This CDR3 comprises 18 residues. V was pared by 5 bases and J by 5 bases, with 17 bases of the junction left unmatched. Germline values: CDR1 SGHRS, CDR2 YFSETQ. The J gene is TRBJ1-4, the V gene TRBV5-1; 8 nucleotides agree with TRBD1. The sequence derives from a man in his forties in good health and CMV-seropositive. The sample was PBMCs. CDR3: CASRPGATGDGKNEKLFF. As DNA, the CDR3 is TGCGCCAGCAGGCCGGGGGCGACAGGGGACGGAAAGAATGAAAAACTGTTTTTT.